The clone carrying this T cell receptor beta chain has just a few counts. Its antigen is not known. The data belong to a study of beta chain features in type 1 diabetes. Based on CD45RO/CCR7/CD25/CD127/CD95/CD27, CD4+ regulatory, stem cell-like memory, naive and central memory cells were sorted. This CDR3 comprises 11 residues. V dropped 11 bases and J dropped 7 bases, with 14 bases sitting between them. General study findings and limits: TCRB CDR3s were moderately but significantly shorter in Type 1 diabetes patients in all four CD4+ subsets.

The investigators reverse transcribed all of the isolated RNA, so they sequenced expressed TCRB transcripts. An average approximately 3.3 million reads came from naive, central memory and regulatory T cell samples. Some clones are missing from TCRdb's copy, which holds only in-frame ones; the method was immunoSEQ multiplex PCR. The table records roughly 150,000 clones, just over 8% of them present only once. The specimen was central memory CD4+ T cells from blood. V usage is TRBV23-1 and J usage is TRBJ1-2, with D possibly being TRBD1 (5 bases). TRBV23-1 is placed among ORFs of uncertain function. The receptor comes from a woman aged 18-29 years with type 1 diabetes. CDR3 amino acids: CASPNRSGYTF. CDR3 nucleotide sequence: TGCGCCTCCCCGAACAGGTCTGGCTACACCTTC.